This T cell receptor beta chain was profiled in a study of T cells in Graves' hyperthyroidism and ophthalmopathy. V was clipped by 3 bases and J by 4 bases; unmatched bases: 9. This CDR3 contains 16 residues. CDR1 WSHSY and CDR2 SAAADI come from the germline V gene. This clonotype was detected a few times. It was RNA transcripts that yielded the amplified TCR beta CDR3 regions. The HTBI primer set was used in a first-round RT-PCR of the TCR CDR3. TCRdb processed the multiplex PCR reads anew with MiXCR; each CDR3 protein has one entry. The data hold roughly 290,000 distinct CDR3 sequences, with roughly 15% observed a single time.

Sequenced sample: blood. This chain joins TRBV10-2 and TRBJ2-3, with 8 bases lining up with TRBD1. This clonotype was obtained from a woman between 35 and 50 years old with Graves' hyperthyroidism. The CDR3 here is CASSERAGGASDTQYF. CDR3 sequence (DNA): TGCGCCAGCAGTGAAAGGGCAGGGGGCGCTTCAGATACGCAGTATTTT.